The T cell receptor beta chain described here comes from a study of cytomegalovirus exposure and HLA in healthy donors. Study-level background: Out of roughly 170 million T cells, an earlier analysis found some 110 million unique TCR beta sequences in total.

CDR1 and CDR2 (germline): SGHKS, YYEKEE (reference sequence). This CDR3 comprises 15 residues. V gave up 1 base and J gave up 3 bases, with 10 bases separating them. With 60 Vbeta and 13 Jbeta primers, the PCR was carried out. Only in-frame clones appear in the TCRdb table, and some are missing; sequencing was by immunoSEQ multiplex PCR. This sample contains just over 200,000 clones. Findings of the study overall: Roughly uniform depth of sequencing across donors was assumed in presence/absence analyses.

As concerns this clone: Antigen: not known.

The receptor was derived from a girl aged 2-9 years in good health and CMV-seropositive. The chain uses TRBV5-5 and TRBJ1-4, with D perhaps matching TRBD1 (5 bases). Sequenced: PBMCs. CDR3: CASSLIRGANEKLFF. CDR3 nucleotide sequence: TGTGCCAGCAGCTTGATCCGGGGGGCTAATGAAAAACTGTTTTTT.